Listed below are T cell receptor beta chains from one sample, sequenced in a study of glioma-infiltrating T cells after dendritic cell vaccination. Assay used: immunoSEQ multiplex PCR; TCRdb lists only in-frame clones, some missing. Among about 25,000 clones listed, just under 90% were seen once. The sample was blood, taken after dendritic cell vaccination. These receptors originate from a human donor with glioblastoma. The CDR3 runs from the conserved cysteine through the conserved F or W. D genes are given only for firm matches. Size values are once, few and many counts, or a class for expanded clones, and some rows have none.

TRBV6-1	NA	TRBD1	TRBJ2-4	CASSEFTHGQGASKNIQYF	TGTGCCAGCAGTGAATTTACCCATGGACAGGGAGCCTCAAAAAACATTCAGTACTTC
TRBV18	NA	NA	TRBJ1-2	CASSHRDTYGYTF	TGTGCCAGCTCACACCGGGACACCTATGGCTACACCTTC
TRBV6-5	NA	TRBD1	TRBJ1-1	CASRPPTGGREAFF	TGTGCCAGCAGACCCCCTACAGGGGGCCGTGAAGCTTTCTTT
TRBV18	NA	NA	TRBJ2-2	CASSPPRGNTGELFF	TGTGCCAGCTCACCCCCCCGGGGGAACACCGGGGAGCTGTTTTTT
TRBV5-1	NA	TRBD1	TRBJ2-7	CASSLAGTENPYEQYF	TGCGCCAGCAGCTTGGCCGGGACAGAAAATCCCTACGAGCAGTACTTC
TRBV5-1	NA	NA	TRBJ1-1	CASRLDSWNTEAFF	TGCGCCAGCAGGTTAGACAGCTGGAACACTGAAGCTTTCTTT
TRBV2	NA	TRBD2	TRBJ2-3	CASSFILAGSTDTQYF	TGTGCCAGCAGTTTTATCCTAGCGGGGAGCACAGATACGCAGTATTTT
TRBV6-6	few	NA	TRBJ2-7	CASSYTAQSSYEQYF	TGTGCCAGCAGTTACACCGCACAGAGCTCCTACGAGCAGTACTTC
TRBV11-3	NA	NA	TRBJ2-2	CASSLIVGARVTGELFF	TGTGCCAGCAGCTTAATAGTGGGGGCGCGTGTCACCGGGGAGCTGTTTTTT
TRBV7-9	NA	TRBD2	TRBJ2-2	CASSSAGGLVGELFF	TGTGCCAGCAGCTCAGCGGGGGGTTTGGTCGGGGAGCTGTTTTTT